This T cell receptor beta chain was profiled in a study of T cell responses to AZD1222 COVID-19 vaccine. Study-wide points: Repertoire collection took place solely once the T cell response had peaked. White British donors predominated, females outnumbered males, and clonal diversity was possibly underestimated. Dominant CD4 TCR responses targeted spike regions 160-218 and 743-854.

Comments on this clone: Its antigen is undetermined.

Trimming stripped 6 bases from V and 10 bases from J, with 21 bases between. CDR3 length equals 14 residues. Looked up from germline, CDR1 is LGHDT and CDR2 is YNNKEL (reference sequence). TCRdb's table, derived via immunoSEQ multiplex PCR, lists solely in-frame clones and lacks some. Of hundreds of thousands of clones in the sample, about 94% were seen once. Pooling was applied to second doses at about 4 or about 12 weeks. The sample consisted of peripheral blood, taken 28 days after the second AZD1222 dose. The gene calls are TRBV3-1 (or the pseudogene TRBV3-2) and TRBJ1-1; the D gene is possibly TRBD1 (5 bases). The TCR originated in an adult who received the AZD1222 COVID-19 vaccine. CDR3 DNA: TGTGCCAGCAGTCGAACAACAGGCCGAGGGGCAGCTTTCTTT. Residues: CASSRTTGRGAAFF.